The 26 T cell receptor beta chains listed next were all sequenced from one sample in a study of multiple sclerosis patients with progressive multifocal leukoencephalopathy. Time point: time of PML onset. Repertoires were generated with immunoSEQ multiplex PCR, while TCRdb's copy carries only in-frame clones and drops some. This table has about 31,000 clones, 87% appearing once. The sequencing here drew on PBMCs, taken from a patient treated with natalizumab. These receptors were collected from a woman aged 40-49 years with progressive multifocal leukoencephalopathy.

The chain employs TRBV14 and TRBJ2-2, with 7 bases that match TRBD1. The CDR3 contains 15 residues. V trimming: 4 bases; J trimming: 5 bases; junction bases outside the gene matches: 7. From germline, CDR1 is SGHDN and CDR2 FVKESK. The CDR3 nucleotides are TGTGCCAGCAGCCCTGTTAGCAGGGGGACCGGGGAGCTGTTTTTT. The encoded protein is CASSPVSRGTGELFF.

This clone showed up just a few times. CDR3 in amino acids: CASSDSSMDTQYF. CDR3 coding DNA: TGTGCCAGCAGTGACTCTAGCATGGATACGCAGTATTTT. The gene calls are TRBV6-4 and TRBJ2-3; D gene uncertain. Deletions cut 0 bases from V and 6 bases from J, with 7 bases between. The CDR3 sequence is 13 residues long. CDR1 MRHNA and CDR2 SNTAGT come from the germline V gene.

CDR3 in amino acids: CASSLVGQGTETQYF. Here the CDR3 DNA reads TGTGCCAGCAGCTTAGTTGGACAGGGAACGGAGACCCAGTACTTC. This chain connects TRBV7-2 to TRBJ2-5, with 8 positions matching TRBD1. The germline V gene has CDR1 SGHTA and CDR2 FQGNSA. The CDR3 totals 15 residues. V was pared by 1 base and J by 5 bases, with 6 bases of the junction left unmatched. Full variable domain (remainder filled in from reference TRBV7-2 and TRBJ2-5): GAGVSQSPSNKVTEKGKDVELRCDPISGHTALYWYRQSLGQGLEFLIYFQGNSAPDKSGLPSDRFSAERTGGSVSTLTIQRTQQEDSAVYLCASSLVGQGTETQYFGPGTRLLVL.

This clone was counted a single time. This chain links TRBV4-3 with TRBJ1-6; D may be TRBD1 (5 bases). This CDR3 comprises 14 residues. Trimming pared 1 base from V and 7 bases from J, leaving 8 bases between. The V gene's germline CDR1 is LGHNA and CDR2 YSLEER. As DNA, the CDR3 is TGCGCCAGCAGCCAAGGACAGCGAAATTCACCCCTCCACTTT. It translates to CASSQGQRNSPLHF.

The CDR3 sequence: CASLQGRNTEAFF. The CDR3 DNA follows: TGTGCCAGCCTTCAGGGGAGGAACACTGAAGCTTTCTTT. The chain joins TRBV6-5 to TRBJ1-1, with D tentatively TRBD1 (6 bases). This CDR3 is 13 amino acids long. The ends were cut back, 8 bases at V and 1 base at J, with 11 bases in the middle. Germline V CDR1 and CDR2: MNHEY, SVGAGI.

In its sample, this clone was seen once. CDR3 residues: CASSLSTGGFEKLFF. Here the CDR3 DNA reads TGTGCCAGCAGCTTGTCGACAGGGGGATTTGAAAAACTGTTTTTT. The rearrangement links TRBV7-2 to TRBJ1-4, with 9 bases matching TRBD1. J was trimmed by 7 bases and V by 3 bases; bases with no gene match: 6. The CDR3 runs 15 residues. The germline V gene encodes CDR1 SGHTA and CDR2 FQGNSA. Full variable domain (outside the CDR3, taken from reference TRBV7-2 and TRBJ1-4): GAGVSQSPSNKVTEKGKDVELRCDPISGHTALYWYRQSLGQGLEFLIYFQGNSAPDKSGLPSDRFSAERTGGSVSTLTIQRTQQEDSAVYLCASSLSTGGFEKLFFGSGTQLSVL.

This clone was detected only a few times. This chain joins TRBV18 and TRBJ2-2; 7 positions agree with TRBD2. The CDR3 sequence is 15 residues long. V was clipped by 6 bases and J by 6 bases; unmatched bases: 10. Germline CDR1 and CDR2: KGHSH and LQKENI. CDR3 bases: TGTGCCAGCTCTCCTACAGCGGGATTAGCCGGGGAGCTGTTTTTT. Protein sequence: CASSPTAGLAGELFF.

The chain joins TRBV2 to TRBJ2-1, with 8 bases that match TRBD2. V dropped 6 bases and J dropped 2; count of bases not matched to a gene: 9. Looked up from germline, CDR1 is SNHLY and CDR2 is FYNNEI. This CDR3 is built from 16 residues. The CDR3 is CASRKAGEVTYNEQFF. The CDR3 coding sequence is TGTGCCAGCAGGAAAGCGGGAGAGGTCACCTACAATGAGCAGTTCTTC.

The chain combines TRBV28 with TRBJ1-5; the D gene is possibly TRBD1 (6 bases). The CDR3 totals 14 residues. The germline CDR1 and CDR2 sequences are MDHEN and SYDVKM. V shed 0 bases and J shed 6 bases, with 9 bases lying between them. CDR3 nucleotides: TGTGCCAGCAGTTTATGGGGGGCCTCTCAGCCCCAGCATTTT. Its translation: CASSLWGASQPQHF.

Written as DNA, the CDR3 is TGTGCCAGCAGTTACTCGAATCAGGGCCCGAACACTGAAGCTTTCTTT. Translated: CASSYSNQGPNTEAFF. The chain employs TRBV6-5 and TRBJ1-1, with D possibly being TRBD1 (5 bases). CDR1 MNHEY and CDR2 SVGAGI come from the germline V gene. The CDR3 totals 16 residues. V was cut by 0 bases and J by 1 base, with 12 bases left in between.

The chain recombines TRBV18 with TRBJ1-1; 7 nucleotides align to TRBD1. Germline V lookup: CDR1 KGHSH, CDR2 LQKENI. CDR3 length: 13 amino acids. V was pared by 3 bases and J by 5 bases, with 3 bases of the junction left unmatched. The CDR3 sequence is CASSPDRLTEAFF. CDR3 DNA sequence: TGTGCCAGCTCACCGGACAGGCTGACTGAAGCTTTCTTT.

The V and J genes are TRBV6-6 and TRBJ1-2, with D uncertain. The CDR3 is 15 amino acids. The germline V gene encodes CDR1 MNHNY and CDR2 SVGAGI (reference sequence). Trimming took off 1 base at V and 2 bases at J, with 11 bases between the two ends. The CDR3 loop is CASSYLLVLNYGYTF. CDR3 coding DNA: TGTGCCAGCAGTTACTTATTGGTCTTGAACTATGGCTACACCTTC.

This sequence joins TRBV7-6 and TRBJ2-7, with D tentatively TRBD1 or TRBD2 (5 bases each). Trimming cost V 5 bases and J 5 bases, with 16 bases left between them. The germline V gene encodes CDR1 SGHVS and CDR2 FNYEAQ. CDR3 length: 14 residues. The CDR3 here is CASSQQSGTHEQYF. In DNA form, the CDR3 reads TGTGCCAGCAGCCAGCAGTCAGGGACCCACGAGCAGTACTTC.

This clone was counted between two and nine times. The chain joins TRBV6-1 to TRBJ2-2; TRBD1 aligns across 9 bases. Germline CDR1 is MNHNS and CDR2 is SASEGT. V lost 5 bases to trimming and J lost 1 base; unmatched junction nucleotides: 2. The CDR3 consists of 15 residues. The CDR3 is CASSTGGGNTGELFF. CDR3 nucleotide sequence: TGTGCCAGCAGTACAGGGGGCGGGAACACCGGGGAGCTGTTTTTT.

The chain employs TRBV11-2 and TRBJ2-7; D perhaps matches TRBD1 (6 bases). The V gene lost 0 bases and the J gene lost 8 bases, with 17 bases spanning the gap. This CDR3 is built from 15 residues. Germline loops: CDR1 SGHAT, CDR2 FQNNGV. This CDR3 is CASSLDASGVYKQYF. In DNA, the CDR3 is TGTGCCAGCAGCTTAGATGCGTCAGGGGTATACAAGCAGTACTTC.

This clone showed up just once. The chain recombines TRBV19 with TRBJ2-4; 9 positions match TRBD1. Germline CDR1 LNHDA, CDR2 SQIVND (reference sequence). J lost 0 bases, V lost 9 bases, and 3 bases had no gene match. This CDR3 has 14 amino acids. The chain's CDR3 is CARDRGLAKNIQYF. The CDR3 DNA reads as TGTGCCAGGGACAGGGGCCTAGCCAAAAACATTCAGTACTTC.

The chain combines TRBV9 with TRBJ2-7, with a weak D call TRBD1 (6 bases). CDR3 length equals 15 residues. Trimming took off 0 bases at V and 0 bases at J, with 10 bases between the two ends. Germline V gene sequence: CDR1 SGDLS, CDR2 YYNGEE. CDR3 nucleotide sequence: TGTGCCAGCAGCGTAGGGCAGGGGTTCTCCTACGAGCAGTACTTC. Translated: CASSVGQGFSYEQYF.

The chain's CDR3 is CASSRTGNTGELFF. The CDR3 DNA reads TGCGCCAGCAGCAGGACAGGGAACACCGGGGAGCTGTTTTTT. J is TRBJ2-2 and V is TRBV5-1; 7 nucleotides align to TRBD1. CDR3 size: 14 residues. Germline V gene sequence: CDR1 SGHRS, CDR2 YFSETQ. J lost 1 base, V lost 4 bases, and 1 base had no gene match.

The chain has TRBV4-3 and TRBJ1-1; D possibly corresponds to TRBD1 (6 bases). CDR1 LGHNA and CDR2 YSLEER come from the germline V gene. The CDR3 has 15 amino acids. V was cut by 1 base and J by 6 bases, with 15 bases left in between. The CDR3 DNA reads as TGCGCCAGCAGCCAAGGACAGGTCGTAAGGGCTGAAGCTTTCTTT. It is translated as CASSQGQVVRAEAFF.

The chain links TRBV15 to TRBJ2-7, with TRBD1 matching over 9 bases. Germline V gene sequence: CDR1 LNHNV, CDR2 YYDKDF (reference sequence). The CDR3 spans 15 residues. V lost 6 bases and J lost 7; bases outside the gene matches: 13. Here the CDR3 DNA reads TGTGCCACCAGTACTGACCGGGACAGGGTATGGGAGCAGTACTTC. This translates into CATSTDRDRVWEQYF.

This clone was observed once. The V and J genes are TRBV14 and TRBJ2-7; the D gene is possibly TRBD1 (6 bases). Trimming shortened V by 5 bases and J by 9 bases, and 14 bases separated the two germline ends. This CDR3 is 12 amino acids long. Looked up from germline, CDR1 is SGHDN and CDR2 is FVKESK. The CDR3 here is CASSKGVGAQYF. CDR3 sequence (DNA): TGTGCCAGCAGCAAGGGGGTAGGCGCGCAGTACTTC.

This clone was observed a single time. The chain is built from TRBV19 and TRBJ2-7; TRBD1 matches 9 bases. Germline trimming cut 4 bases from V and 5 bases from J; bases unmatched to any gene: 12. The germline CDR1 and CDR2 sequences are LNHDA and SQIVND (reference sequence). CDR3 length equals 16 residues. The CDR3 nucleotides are TGTGCCAGTAGTACGAGAGGGACAGGGAGGAGAAACGAGCAGTACTTC. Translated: CASSTRGTGRRNEQYF.

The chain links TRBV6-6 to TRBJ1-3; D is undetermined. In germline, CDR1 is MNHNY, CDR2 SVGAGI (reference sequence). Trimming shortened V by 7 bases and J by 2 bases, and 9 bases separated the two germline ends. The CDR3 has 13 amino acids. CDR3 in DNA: TGTGCCAGCACCGACCGGGCTGGAAACACCATATATTTT. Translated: CASTDRAGNTIYF.

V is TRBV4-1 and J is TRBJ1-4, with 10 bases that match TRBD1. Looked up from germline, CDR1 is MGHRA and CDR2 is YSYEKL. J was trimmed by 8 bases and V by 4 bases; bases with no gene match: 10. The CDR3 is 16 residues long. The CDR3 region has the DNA TGCGCCAGCAGCCGAAAAGGGACAGGGGTCGACGAAAAACTGTTTTTT. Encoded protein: CASSRKGTGVDEKLFF.

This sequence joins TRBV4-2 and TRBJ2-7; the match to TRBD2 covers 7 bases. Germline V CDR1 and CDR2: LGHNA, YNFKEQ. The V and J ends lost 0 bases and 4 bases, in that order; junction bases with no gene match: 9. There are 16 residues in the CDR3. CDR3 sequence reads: CASSQDTSAAKYEQYF. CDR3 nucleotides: TGTGCCAGCAGCCAAGATACTAGCGCGGCCAAATACGAGCAGTACTTC.

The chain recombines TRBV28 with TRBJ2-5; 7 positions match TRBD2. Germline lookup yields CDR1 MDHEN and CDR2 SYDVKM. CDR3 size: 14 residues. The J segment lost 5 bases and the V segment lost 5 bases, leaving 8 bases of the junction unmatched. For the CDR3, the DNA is TGTGCCAGCAGTCCCCCAGCGGGACTCGAGACCCAGTACTTC. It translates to CASSPPAGLETQYF.